This T cell receptor beta chain was identified in a study of blood T cells in healthy people across ages. As for the study in general: When template switching was applied, about one barcoded beta molecule was captured per two T cells.

The CDR3 length is 14 residues. Per the germline V gene, CDR1 is SEHNR and CDR2 is FQNEAQ (reference sequence). Broader study findings: Strong correlation existed between TCR beta diversity and naive T cell percentage. Because donor CMV status was unknown, expanded clonotype changes were possibly confounded.

As to this clonotype: What it recognizes is unknown.

Through a sample-barcoded 5' primer and a J-beta primer mix, a second PCR was run for roughly 6 to 11 cycles. A single record per CDR3 protein comes from TCRdb applying MiXCR to the 5' RACE reads. The sample contains over 500,000 distinct CDR3 sequences, 40% to 65% of which appear only once. The TCR was taken from a woman aged 80 or over in good health. Sequences were obtained from blood. The rearrangement links TRBV7-9 to TRBJ2-4; D not resolved. The J call may be mistaken, given a closer DNA end match to TRBJ2-5. DNA of the CDR3: TGTGCCAGCAGCTTTATCGACCGCCAAGAGACCCAGTACTTC. The encoded protein is CASSFIDRQETQYF.